This TCR beta chain was profiled in a study of blood T cell repertoires in COVID-19. Background on the study: From T cells, B-cell-depleted T cells, or PBMCs came the material, which was cDNA or gDNA.

V gave up 0 bases and J gave up 7 bases, with 13 bases separating them. This CDR3 spans 14 amino acids. Germline CDR1 and CDR2: LGHNA and YSLEER. As handled by the study authors: Researchers report that nucleated cell counts were estimated from reference gene primer amplification. Measured with immunoSEQ multiplex PCR; TCRdb has only the in-frame clones, and not every one. V, J and clone size were drawn from that table, and D and trimming were deduced from the DNA. The table has over 300,000 clones, about 83% seen once. The clonotype comes from a woman aged 45 to 65 with acute or convalescent COVID-19. The sequenced material came from peripheral blood. The rearrangement links TRBV4-3 to TRBJ2-7; D is possibly TRBD1 (6 bases). Here the CDR3 reads CASSQDWGLSEQYF. The CDR3 nucleotides are TGCGCCAGCAGCCAAGATTGGGGGCTGAGTGAGCAGTACTTC.